What follows are 16 T cell receptor beta chains derived from one specimen sequenced in a study of blood T cell repertoires in COVID-19. Assay used: immunoSEQ multiplex PCR; TCRdb lists only in-frame clones, some missing. The data contain 250,000 to 300,000 clones, over 80% of them singletons. Input material: PBMCs or T cells enriched from blood (not recorded which). The receptors were gathered from a human donor in a cohort exposed to, infected with or recovered from COVID-19 (not recorded which). The donor label of this sample is uncertain.

The chain has TRBV7-6 and TRBJ2-1; the D gene is possibly TRBD2 (5 bases). The germline V and J ends were trimmed by 6 bases and 8 bases, with 17 bases remaining between them. The germline V gene encodes CDR1 SGHVS and CDR2 FNYEAQ. The CDR3 is 14 amino acids. For the CDR3, the DNA is TGTGCCAGCAGTTCCGGACTGGGGTGGGATGAGCAGTTCTTC. Translation gives CASSSGLGWDEQFF.

The chain has TRBV14 and TRBJ1-2; D is perhaps TRBD1 (6 bases). The germline gives CDR1 SGHDN, CDR2 FVKESK. The CDR3 is 15 residues long. V lost 0 bases and J lost 5, with 13 bases in between. In nucleotides, the CDR3 is TGTGCCAGCAGCCAAGAGAATCTTCAGGGGTATGGCTACACCTTC. It encodes CASSQENLQGYGYTF.

The CDR3 region is CAISEYPGTPNTEAFF. CDR3 coding DNA: TGTGCCATCAGTGAGTATCCCGGGACACCTAACACTGAAGCTTTCTTT. J is TRBJ1-1 and V is TRBV10-3; D is perhaps TRBD1 (6 bases). Germline CDR1 and CDR2: ENHRY and SYGVKD. The V and J ends lost 1 base and 2 bases respectively, with 14 bases between them. This CDR3 contains 16 residues.

The chain links TRBV29-1 to TRBJ2-6; 9 bases line up with TRBD1. With 7 bases clipped from V and 0 bases from J, the junction kept 7 bases outside the gene matches. The CDR3 extends over 16 amino acids. Germline loops: CDR1 SQVTM, CDR2 ANQGSEA. CDR3 bases: TGCAGCGCTGGGACAGGGCCCTTCTCTGGGGCCAACGTCCTGACTTTC. It is translated as CSAGTGPFSGANVLTF.

The V gene is TRBV5-1, the J gene TRBJ1-1; 8 positions agree with TRBD1. Looked up from germline, CDR1 is SGHRS and CDR2 is YFSETQ. The CDR3 is made up of 16 amino acids. The junction had 8 bases not matched to a gene; V was cut back by 1 base and J by 3 bases. DNA for the CDR3: TGCGCCAGCAGCTTGCGGGGGCAGGGGGCCGACACTGAAGCTTTCTTT. Translating gives CASSLRGQGADTEAFF.

This clone was counted a single time. The chain joins TRBV19 to TRBJ2-3; 9 bases are shared with TRBD2. V was clipped by 6 bases and J by 4 bases; unmatched bases: 5. Germline CDR1 and CDR2: LNHDA and SQIVND (reference sequence). The CDR3 is 14 residues long. The CDR3: CASRESGGSDTQYF. In nucleotides, the CDR3 is TGTGCCAGTAGAGAGAGCGGGGGGTCAGATACGCAGTATTTT. The variable domain in full, with the rest retrieved from reference TRBV19 and TRBJ2-3, is DGGITQSPKYLFRKEGQNVTLSCEQNLNHDAMYWYRQDPGQGLRLIYYSQIVNDFQKGDIAEGYSVSREKKESFPLTVTSAQKNPTAFYLCASRESGGSDTQYFGPGTRLTVL.

The V gene is TRBV13, the J gene TRBJ2-7, with TRBD1 identical over 9 bases. Germline V gene lookup returns CDR1 PRHDT and CDR2 FYEKMQ (reference sequence). Losses at the gene ends were 5 bases for V and 5 bases for J; bases not matched to a gene: 7. The CDR3 consists of 14 residues. The CDR3, as DNA: TGTGCCAGCAGCCCCGGGACAGGGTTCGACGAGCAGTACTTC. It translates to CASSPGTGFDEQYF.

The chain carries TRBV24-1 and TRBJ1-5; TRBD1 aligns across 7 bases. The CDR3 totals 17 residues. The V gene's germline CDR1 is KGHDR and CDR2 SFDVKD. J was trimmed by 4 bases and V by 3 bases; bases with no gene match: 11. The CDR3 bases are TGTGCCACCAGTGATCGGAGACAGGGTATTCGAAATCAGCCCCAGCATTTT. Protein: CATSDRRQGIRNQPQHF.

The chain employs TRBV6-4 and TRBJ1-2; 9 bases agree with TRBD1. CDR3 size: 12 residues. The germline CDR1 and CDR2 sequences are MRHNA and SNTAGT. The V and J ends lost 3 bases and 10 bases, in that order; junction bases with no gene match: 3. CDR3 region: CASSETGGPYTF. The CDR3 nucleotides are TGTGCCAGCAGTGAAACAGGGGGCCCCTACACCTTC.

The genes are TRBV4-1 and TRBJ1-2; tentative D call: TRBD1 (5 bases). Germline loops: CDR1 MGHRA, CDR2 YSYEKL. Trimming cost V 5 bases and J 1 base, with 8 bases left between them. This CDR3 contains 13 residues. Written as DNA, the CDR3 is TGCGCCAGCAGCATCGACAGTAACTATGGCTACACCTTC. Protein product: CASSIDSNYGYTF.

There are a few counts of this clone. The chain couples TRBV9 to TRBJ1-2, with a possible D match to TRBD1 (5 bases). Trimming took 0 bases from V and 4 from J, leaving 13 bases between them. The CDR3 is made up of 15 amino acids. Germline loops: CDR1 SGDLS, CDR2 YYNGEE. The CDR3 here is CASSVDGGLVYGYTF. The CDR3 DNA reads TGTGCCAGCAGCGTAGACGGGGGATTGGTCTATGGCTACACCTTC.

This chain connects TRBV19 to TRBJ2-2, with D tentatively TRBD2 (6 bases). The V and J ends lost 4 bases and 7 bases respectively, with 13 bases between them. This CDR3 comprises 14 residues. Germline lookup yields CDR1 LNHDA and CDR2 SQIVND (reference sequence). The CDR3 DNA is TGTGCCAGTAGTACCCCCACCGGGGGCGGGGAGCTGTTTTTT. The encoded protein is CASSTPTGGGELFF.

The chain employs TRBV7-8 and TRBJ2-7; TRBD1 aligns across 9 bases. Looked up from germline, CDR1 is SGHVS and CDR2 is FQNEAQ. The V and J ends lost 3 bases and 6 bases, in that order; junction bases with no gene match: 6. CDR3 size: 14 residues. The DNA of the CDR3 is TGTGCCAGCAGCTTCTTACAGGGGGCTCTCGAGCAGTACTTC. This gives the protein CASSFLQGALEQYF.

The chain carries TRBV6-5 and TRBJ1-4, with TRBD1 as a possible D gene (6 bases). V lost 7 bases to trimming and J lost 8 bases, with 17 bases between them. Germline lookup yields CDR1 MNHEY and CDR2 SVGAGI. CDR3 length equals 14 residues. The CDR3 loop reads CASKAGQADEKLFF. The CDR3 coding sequence is TGTGCCAGCAAAGCGGGACAAGCCGACGAAAAACTGTTTTTT.

This chain joins TRBV18 and TRBJ2-1, with 8 bases matching TRBD2. In germline, CDR1 is KGHSH, CDR2 LQKENI. V was pared by 0 bases and J by 9 bases, with 4 bases of the junction left unmatched. CDR3 length: 14 amino acids. The CDR3: CASSPPGLAGEQFF. The CDR3 region has the DNA TGTGCCAGCTCACCACCCGGACTAGCAGGTGAGCAGTTCTTC.

This rearrangement joins TRBV2 to TRBJ1-2; D is uncertain. Per the germline V gene, CDR1 is SNHLY and CDR2 is FYNNEI. The CDR3 covers 13 residues. Trimming pared 4 bases from V and 2 bases from J, leaving 8 bases between. The CDR3: CASSGGRNYGYTF. Here the CDR3 DNA reads TGTGCCAGCAGTGGTGGCAGGAACTATGGCTACACCTTC.